This TCR beta chain stems from a study of control samples from healthy donors and cancer patients. Germline values: CDR1 MNHEY, CDR2 SVGAGI. This CDR3 region has 15 residues. V shed 4 bases, J shed 4 bases, and the junction held 6 bases outside the gene matches. The table came from immunoSEQ multiplex PCR; TCRdb's copy has only in-frame clones and leaves some out. The data show 90,000 or so clones, with around 84% seen just once and roughly 39% held by the top ten. This sequence originates from a man in his 70s with lung cancer. This sequence joins TRBV6-5 and TRBJ1-2; 10 bases line up with TRBD1. The sequenced sample was PBMCs. CDR3 residues: CASSSGQGKPYGYTF. The CDR3 DNA sequence: TGTGCCAGCAGTTCGGGACAGGGGAAGCCCTATGGCTACACCTTC.